This note documents a single T cell receptor beta chain sequence. Profiled with immunoSEQ multiplex PCR; TCRdb holds only in-frame clones, not every one. The table has about 290,000 clones, 70% to 90% seen once; the top ten hold 4% to 5%. Germline CDR1 reads SGHVS; CDR2 reads FNYEAQ. V was pared by 5 bases and J by 0 bases, with 17 bases between. The CDR3 totals 17 residues. These data are taken from a study of blood T cell repertoires in COVID-19. The TCR comes from a woman aged 50 to 65 with active or convalescent COVID-19. Input material: peripheral blood. V is TRBV7-6 and J is TRBJ2-1; D is uncertain. The CDR3 DNA follows: TGTGCCAGCAGCCTAGGAACGGTGGCTAGCTCCTACAATGAGCAGTTCTTC. Translation gives CASSLGTVASSYNEQFF.